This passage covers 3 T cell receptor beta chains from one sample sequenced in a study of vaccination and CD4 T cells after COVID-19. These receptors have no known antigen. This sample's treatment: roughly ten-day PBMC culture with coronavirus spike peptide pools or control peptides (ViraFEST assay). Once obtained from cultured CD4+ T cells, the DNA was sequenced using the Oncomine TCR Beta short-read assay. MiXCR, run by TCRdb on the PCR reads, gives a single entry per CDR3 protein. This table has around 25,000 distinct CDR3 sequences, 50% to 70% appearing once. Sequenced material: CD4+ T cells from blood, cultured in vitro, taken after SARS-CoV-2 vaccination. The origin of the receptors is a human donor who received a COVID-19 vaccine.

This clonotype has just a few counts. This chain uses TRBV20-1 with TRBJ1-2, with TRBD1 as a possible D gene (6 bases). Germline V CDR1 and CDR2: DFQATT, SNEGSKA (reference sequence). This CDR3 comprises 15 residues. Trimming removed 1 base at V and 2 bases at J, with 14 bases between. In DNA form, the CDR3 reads TGCAGTGCTAGAGGGGGGGCAGAGGCAAACTATGGCTACACCTTC. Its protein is CSARGGAEANYGYTF.

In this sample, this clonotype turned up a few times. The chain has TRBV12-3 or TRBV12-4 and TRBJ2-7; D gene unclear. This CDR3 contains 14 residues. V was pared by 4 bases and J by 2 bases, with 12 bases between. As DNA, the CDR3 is TGTGCCAGCAGTTCCCAGGAAACAACCTACGAGCAGTACTTC. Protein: CASSSQETTYEQYF.

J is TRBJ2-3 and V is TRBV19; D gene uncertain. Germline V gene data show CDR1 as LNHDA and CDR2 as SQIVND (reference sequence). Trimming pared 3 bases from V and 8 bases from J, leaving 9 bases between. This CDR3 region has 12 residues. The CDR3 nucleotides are TGTGCCAGTAGTATGGGTTTCGGTACGCAGTATTTT. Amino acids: CASSMGFGTQYF.